The subject of this entry is one TCR beta chain. The antigen remains undetermined. Repertoires were generated with immunoSEQ multiplex PCR, while TCRdb's copy carries only in-frame clones and drops some. This table holds about 110,000 clones, over 80% found once. This entry belongs to a study of T cell responses to AZD1222 COVID-19 vaccine. At the level of the study: Second doses at about 4 or about 12 weeks were pooled.

Study-level points and caveats: Compared with day 0, the breadth and depth of the Spike-specific TCR repertoire rose significantly after two doses of AZD1222. The CD4 TCRs associated with vaccination extended across spike and predominated at 160-218 and 743-854. No repertoire was sampled before or during the peak T cell response, only after it.

The TCR was taken from an adult in good health. The sequences come from peripheral blood, collected on day 0 of AZD1222 vaccination.

The CDR3 spells CASSQDSRKMGQPQHF. The CDR3 DNA sequence: TGTGCCAGCAGCCAAGATTCCCGCAAAATGGGTCAGCCCCAGCATTTT. The chain links TRBV4-2 to TRBJ1-5; no reliable D call. The CDR3 loop spans 16 amino acids. V was shortened by 0 bases and J by 6 bases, with 15 bases between the two germline ends. CDR1 LGHNA and CDR2 YNFKEQ come from the germline V gene.